This T cell receptor beta chain is drawn from a study of control samples from healthy donors and cancer patients. Produced via immunoSEQ multiplex PCR; TCRdb's table is partial and in-frame only. The sample lists about 69,000 clones; over 65% were seen once. Trimming removed 2 bases at V and 11 bases at J, with 16 bases between. Germline V lookup: CDR1 SNHLY, CDR2 FYNNEI. CDR3 length: 13 residues. The rearrangement links TRBV2 to TRBJ2-7; a possible D gene is TRBD2 (5 bases). The receptor comes from a woman between 45 and 60 years old with lung cancer. Sequenced input: PBMCs. The CDR3: CASSESGKGQKYF. The CDR3 DNA follows: TGTGCCAGCAGTGAATCCGGGAAGGGTCAAAAGTACTTC.